The T cell receptor (beta chain) under discussion was sequenced for a study of blood T cell repertoires in COVID-19. About the research overall: Donors in the United States, Italy and Spain gave samples during acute or convalescent COVID-19. From T cells, B-cell-depleted T cells, or PBMCs came the material, which was cDNA or gDNA.

V dropped 6 bases and J dropped 10; count of bases not matched to a gene: 8. The V gene's germline CDR1 is MGHDK and CDR2 SYGVNS. The CDR3 is 14 residues long. In the authors' workflow: Reference gene primers were amplified, and this amplification served to estimate nucleated cell counts. Profiling relied on immunoSEQ multiplex PCR, and the TCRdb table lists in-frame clones only, not all of them. V and J calls and clone size come straight from that table; D and trimming were deduced from the DNA. Of about 150,000 clones listed, about 80% are singletons. The sequenced sample consisted of peripheral blood. This sequence joins TRBV25-1 and TRBJ2-1, with 11 bases that match TRBD1. This TCR derives from a man between 65 and 80 years old with active or convalescent COVID-19. The CDR3 coding sequence is TGTGCCAGCAGGACTCCGGGACAGGGGGGCGAGCAGTTCTTC. It translates to CASRTPGQGGEQFF.